The rows below give T cell receptor beta chains drawn from one sample of a study of T-cell memory formation after mild COVID-19. TCRdb re-called the 5' RACE reads through MiXCR, storing one row per CDR3 protein. The sample comprises some 280,000 distinct CDR3 sequences, around 15% of which are singletons, and 23% rests with the top ten. The sequenced material came from PBMCs or a T cell subset sorted from them (not recorded which). Source of these receptors: a man younger than 35 who had mild COVID-19 (a few samples of this study predate the infection). Cell type and time point are not known. The CDR3 runs from the conserved cysteine through the conserved F or W. The D gene is left open where the match is weak. Clone size is stated in some rows and not others, as once, few, many or a class when expanded.

D: .; J: TRBJ2-1; length: 14; size: .; V: TRBV12-3/TRBV12-4; CDR3: CASSKARDNNEQFF; DNA: TGTGCCAGCTCCAAAGCCCGGGACAACAATGAGCAGTTCTTC
D: .; J: TRBJ2-2; length: 16; size: .; V: TRBV29-1; CDR3: CSVRQRTDSNTGELFF; DNA: TGCAGCGTACGACAAAGGACAGACTCGAACACCGGGGAGCTGTTTTTT
D: TRBD2; J: TRBJ2-7; length: 12; size: .; V: TRBV12-3/TRBV12-4; CDR3: CASSPRGGEQYF; DNA: TGTGCCAGCAGTCCCCGGGGGGGGGAGCAGTACTTC
D: .; J: TRBJ2-5; length: 13; size: few; V: TRBV7-2; CDR3: CAISSYSVETQYF; DNA: TGTGCCATCAGCTCCTACTCGGTAGAGACCCAGTACTTC
D: TRBD2; J: TRBJ2-3; length: 18; size: few; V: TRBV7-8; CDR3: CASSGTKRLAGSTDTQYF; DNA: TGTGCCAGCAGCGGGACCAAGAGACTAGCGGGGAGCACAGATACGCAGTATTTT
D: .; J: TRBJ1-5; length: 13; size: .; V: TRBV21-1; CDR3: CASSAGQHWPQHF; DNA: TGTGCCAGCAGCGCGGGACAGCATTGGCCCCAGCATTTT
D: TRBD1; J: TRBJ1-1; length: 15; size: .; V: TRBV6-2/TRBV6-3; CDR3: CASSPRQGADTEAFF; DNA: TGTGCCAGCAGTCCAAGACAGGGGGCGGACACTGAAGCTTTCTTT
D: .; J: TRBJ2-1; length: 13; size: few; V: TRBV27; CDR3: CASGRTSIDEQFF; DNA: TGTGCCAGCGGGAGAACTAGCATCGATGAGCAGTTCTTC
D: TRBD2; J: TRBJ2-5; length: 16; size: many; V: TRBV6-2/TRBV6-3; CDR3: CASSSTSGGLQETQYF; DNA: TGTGCCAGCAGTTCGACTAGCGGGGGGTTACAAGAGACCCAGTACTTC
D: TRBD1; J: TRBJ1-2; length: 15; size: .; V: TRBV20-1; CDR3: CSARPGTGGSYGYTF; DNA: TGCAGTGCTAGACCCGGGACAGGAGGTTCCTATGGCTACACCTTC
D: .; J: TRBJ2-3; length: 17; size: .; V: TRBV7-3; CDR3: CASSRIRGGGLLDTQYF; DNA: TGTGCCAGCAGCCGCATCCGAGGGGGGGGCTTGCTGGATACGCAGTATTTT
D: .; J: TRBJ2-7; length: 14; size: many; V: TRBV5-1; CDR3: CASSLDSHGFEQYF; DNA: TGCGCCAGCAGCTTGGACAGCCATGGGTTCGAGCAGTACTTC
D: .; J: TRBJ1-5; length: 14; size: few; V: TRBV30; CDR3: CAWSPTFSNQPQHF; DNA: TGTGCCTGGAGCCCGACATTTAGCAATCAGCCCCAGCATTTT
D: .; J: TRBJ1-2; length: 14; size: few; V: TRBV20-1; CDR3: CSARVPDGLFGYTF; DNA: TGCAGTGCTAGAGTCCCGGACGGTCTCTTTGGCTACACCTTC
D: .; J: TRBJ1-6; length: 12; size: .; V: TRBV4-1; CDR3: CASSQVNSPLHF; DNA: TGCGCCAGCAGCCAAGTTAATTCACCCCTCCACTTT
D: TRBD2; J: TRBJ2-1; length: 14; size: few; V: TRBV29-1; CDR3: CSVEVQLADNEQFF; DNA: TGCAGCGTTGAGGTGCAACTAGCGGACAATGAGCAGTTCTTC
D: .; J: TRBJ1-2; length: 12; size: .; V: TRBV28; CDR3: CASSPKGWGYTF; DNA: TGTGCCAGCAGCCCTAAAGGCTGGGGCTACACCTTC
D: .; J: TRBJ2-3; length: 12; size: many; V: TRBV6-5; CDR3: CASTSSTDTQYF; DNA: TGTGCCAGCACCAGTTCCACAGATACGCAGTATTTT
D: .; J: TRBJ2-2; length: 14; size: few; V: TRBV6-5; CDR3: CASSYLVDTGELFF; DNA: TGTGCCAGCAGTTACCTGGTCGACACCGGGGAGCTGTTTTTT
D: TRBD1; J: TRBJ2-7; length: 14; size: few; V: TRBV7-9; CDR3: CASSLGAGTGEQYF; DNA: TGTGCCAGCAGCTTAGGGGCCGGGACAGGGGAGCAGTACTTC
D: .; J: TRBJ2-2; length: 13; size: .; V: TRBV3-1; CDR3: CAIAQGYTGELFF; DNA: TGTGCCATCGCACAGGGATACACCGGGGAGCTGTTTTTT
D: TRBD1; J: TRBJ2-3; length: 16; size: many; V: TRBV19; CDR3: CASSTPRDRGGDTQYF; DNA: TGTGCCAGTAGTACGCCCCGAGACAGGGGTGGAGATACGCAGTATTTT
D: .; J: TRBJ1-1; length: 17; size: few; V: TRBV18; CDR3: CASSPITDELMGTEAFF; DNA: TGTGCCAGCTCACCGATTACAGACGAATTAATGGGCACTGAAGCTTTCTTT
D: TRBD1; J: TRBJ2-2; length: 19; size: few; V: TRBV19; CDR3: CASSARTGGPLWWTGELFF; DNA: TGTGCCAGTAGCGCTCGGACAGGGGGGCCCCTATGGTGGACCGGGGAGCTGTTTTTT
D: .; J: TRBJ2-5; length: 11; size: many; V: TRBV7-9; CDR3: CASSYEETQYF; DNA: TGTGCCAGCAGCTACGAAGAGACCCAGTACTTC
D: .; J: TRBJ2-3; length: 13; size: many; V: TRBV10-3; CDR3: CASSYGATDTQYF; DNA: TGTGCCTCATCGTACGGGGCCACAGATACGCAGTATTTT
D: .; J: TRBJ2-3; length: 14; size: .; V: TRBV6-2/TRBV6-3; CDR3: CASATYPGTDTQYF; DNA: TGTGCCAGCGCCACGTACCCCGGCACAGATACGCAGTATTTT
D: .; J: TRBJ2-5; length: 15; size: few; V: TRBV3-1; CDR3: CASSQRSGAQETQYF; DNA: TGTGCCAGCAGCCAACGGTCTGGCGCTCAAGAGACCCAGTACTTC
D: .; J: TRBJ1-6; length: 15; size: few; V: TRBV5-1; CDR3: CASCSRGSYNSPLHF; DNA: TGCGCCAGCTGCAGTCGGGGCTCCTATAATTCACCCCTCCACTTT
D: .; J: TRBJ1-6; length: 12; size: few; V: TRBV2; CDR3: CASNAPGRPLHF; DNA: TGTGCCAGCAACGCACCGGGACGACCCCTCCACTTT
D: TRBD1; J: TRBJ2-7; length: 13; size: .; V: TRBV11-2; CDR3: CASSPGTVHEQYF; DNA: TGTGCCAGCAGCCCCGGGACAGTACACGAGCAGTACTTC
D: .; J: TRBJ2-5; length: 13; size: .; V: TRBV20-1; CDR3: CSARLGGLETQYF; DNA: TGCAGTGCTAGGCTAGGGGGGCTGGAGACCCAGTACTTC
D: TRBD1; J: TRBJ2-7; length: 12; size: few; V: TRBV29-1; CDR3: CSDEQGTNEQYF; DNA: TGCAGCGACGAACAGGGGACCAACGAGCAGTACTTC
D: .; J: TRBJ2-2; length: 15; size: .; V: TRBV5-1; CDR3: CASSFYQSNTGELFF; DNA: TGCGCCAGCAGCTTTTACCAGTCGAACACCGGGGAGCTGTTTTTT
D: .; J: TRBJ1-3; length: 14; size: .; V: TRBV4-1; CDR3: CASSQDRGRNTIYF; DNA: TGCGCCAGCAGCCAAGATCGGGGTAGAAACACCATATATTTT
D: .; J: TRBJ1-1; length: 13; size: few; V: TRBV6-2/TRBV6-3; CDR3: CASSYIGVAVAFF; DNA: TGTGCCAGCAGTTACATTGGAGTCGCGGTAGCTTTCTTT
D: TRBD1; J: TRBJ1-6; length: 14; size: .; V: TRBV5-1; CDR3: CASSGQGNNSPLHF; DNA: TGCGCCAGCAGCGGACAGGGAAATAATTCACCCCTCCACTTT
D: .; J: TRBJ2-3; length: 15; size: .; V: TRBV7-2; CDR3: CATGPGSLSTDTQYF; DNA: TGTGCCACTGGCCCCGGCAGCCTTAGCACAGATACGCAGTATTTT
D: .; J: TRBJ2-6; length: 13; size: few; V: TRBV5-1; CDR3: CASKVAGANVLTF; DNA: TGCGCCAGCAAAGTAGCTGGGGCCAACGTCCTGACTTTC
D: .; J: TRBJ1-1; length: 12; size: .; V: TRBV5-1; CDR3: CASSVEGVIAFF; DNA: TGCGCCAGCAGCGTAGAGGGGGTGATAGCTTTCTTT
D: TRBD1; J: TRBJ1-4; length: 17; size: .; V: TRBV4-3; CDR3: CASSQWTGQSGREKLFF; DNA: TGCGCCAGCAGCCAATGGACAGGGCAGTCGGGCAGGGAAAAACTGTTTTTT
D: .; J: TRBJ2-3; length: 12; size: few; V: TRBV29-1; CDR3: CSVSMGTDTQYF; DNA: TGCAGCGTTTCCATGGGCACAGATACGCAGTATTTT
D: .; J: TRBJ1-2; length: 9; size: .; V: TRBV5-1; CDR3: CATKYGYTF; DNA: TGCGCCACCAAATATGGCTACACCTTC
D: .; J: TRBJ2-7; length: 16; size: many; V: TRBV3-2; CDR3: CASSQDMAGLIVEQYF; DNA: TGTGCCAGCAGCCAAGATATGGCGGGGCTCATAGTCGAGCAGTACTTC